Each of the 18 T cell receptor beta chains below was sequenced from the same sample in a study of shared clonotypes between healthy human individuals. Data came from immunoSEQ multiplex PCR; TCRdb stores just in-frame clones and leaves some out. In the table there are roughly 2.1 million clones, around 93% of which are singletons. Positively selected for CCR7, the CD45RO-negative cells used as naive CD8 cells excluded terminally differentiated effector memory CD45RA+ cells. Sequenced: naive CD8+ T cells from PBMCs. The receptor set was obtained from a young man in good health. Some clones in this sample may be carry-over from other donors' samples.

The chain has TRBV30 and TRBJ2-7; TRBD2 is a possible D gene (6 bases). Germline V gene sequence: CDR1 GTSNPN, CDR2 SVGIG (reference sequence). V lost 5 bases and J 7 bases, leaving 24 bases between the germline ends. There are 15 residues in the CDR3. This chain's CDR3 is CAWSGDWASPWEQYF. CDR3 sequence (DNA): TGTGCCTGGTCCGGGGACTGGGCCTCGCCCTGGGAGCAGTACTTC.

The sample holds one count of this clone. V is TRBV19 and J is TRBJ2-7; TRBD1 or TRBD2 may be the D gene (5 bases each). With 6 bases removed from V and 6 bases from J, the gap between germline ends came to 15 bases. Germline V lookup: CDR1 LNHDA, CDR2 SQIVND (reference sequence). The CDR3 loop spans 13 amino acids. The CDR3 nucleotides read TGTGCCAGTAGCTGGGGGACCAAAGTCGAGCAGTACTTC. It codes for CASSWGTKVEQYF.

A single count supports this clone. The J gene is TRBJ1-2, the V gene TRBV10-3; no firm D call. The CDR3 totals 17 residues. The V gene's germline CDR1 is ENHRY and CDR2 SYGVKD. The V end lost 0 bases, the J end lost 1 base, and 15 bases lay between the germline ends. As DNA, the CDR3 is TGTGCCATCAGTGAGTCTTCCGTGGCAGCTCTTAACTATGGCTACACCTTC. It encodes CAISESSVAALNYGYTF.

CDR3 amino acids: CASSLPRQGAYNEQFF. The CDR3 DNA follows: TGTGCCAGCAGCTTACCCCGACAGGGGGCTTACAATGAGCAGTTCTTC. The chain couples TRBV7-8 to TRBJ2-1; 10 bases agree with TRBD1. Germline V CDR1 and CDR2: SGHVS, FQNEAQ. Trimming cost V 2 bases and J 4 bases; bases outside gene matches: 5. The CDR3 loop spans 16 amino acids.

This sequence joins TRBV28 and TRBJ2-3; tentative D call: TRBD2 (5 bases). The germline gives CDR1 MDHEN, CDR2 SYDVKM. The CDR3 sequence is 14 residues long. The germline V and J ends were trimmed by 3 bases and 1 base, with 8 bases remaining between them. Here the CDR3 reads CASSFSEGTDTQYF. In nucleotides, the CDR3 is TGTGCCAGCAGTTTCTCGGAGGGCACAGATACGCAGTATTTT.

V gene TRBV6-5 combines with J gene TRBJ1-2; 8 positions match TRBD1. The length of the CDR3 is 14 residues. The germline V gene has CDR1 MNHEY and CDR2 SVGAGI. Trimming took 2 bases from V and 3 from J; bases not matched to a gene: 2. CDR3 loop: CASSYQGAHYGYTF. The CDR3 DNA reads TGTGCCAGCAGTTACCAGGGGGCTCACTATGGCTACACCTTC.

The gene calls are TRBV10-1 and TRBJ1-2; no definite D call. The CDR3 runs to 13 residues. Deletions cut 4 bases from V and 10 bases from J, with 16 bases between. The V gene's germline CDR1 is WNHNN and CDR2 SYGVQD (reference sequence). This CDR3 is CASSASGPLLYTF. The CDR3 DNA reads TGCGCCAGCAGTGCCTCGGGCCCGCTGCTCTACACCTTC.

V gene TRBV28 combines with J gene TRBJ1-5; the D is unclear. This CDR3 region has 16 residues. Germline V gene data show CDR1 as MDHEN and CDR2 as SYDVKM. V dropped 2 bases and J dropped 2 bases, with 13 bases sitting between them. The CDR3 is CASSLPPPRGNQPQHF. The CDR3 DNA follows: TGTGCCAGCAGTTTACCCCCACCCCGAGGCAATCAGCCCCAGCATTTT.

The chain uses TRBV6-6 and TRBJ2-7; TRBD1 agrees at 10 bases. Germline V gene data show CDR1 as MNHNY and CDR2 as SVGAGI (reference sequence). The V segment lost 10 bases and the J segment 5 bases; nucleotides outside the gene matches: 8. This CDR3 comprises 13 residues. CDR3 residues: CAIRDRGGDEQYF. CDR3 DNA: TGTGCCATCAGGGACAGGGGAGGCGACGAGCAGTACTTC.

The genes are TRBV27 and TRBJ1-2; D remains ambiguous. This CDR3 contains 11 residues. Trimming shortened V by 7 bases and J by 3 bases, and 6 bases separated the two germline ends. CDR1 is MNHEY, CDR2 SMNVEV, per germline (reference sequence). This chain's CDR3 is CASKGYYGYTF. CDR3 sequence (DNA): TGTGCCAGCAAGGGTTACTATGGCTACACCTTC.

This sequence joins TRBV4-3 and TRBJ2-7; possible D gene TRBD1, 6 bases. Germline values: CDR1 LGHNA, CDR2 YSLEER. Between the trimmed V and J ends, which lost 4 bases and 2 bases, there was a span of 12 bases. The CDR3 runs 14 residues. CDR3 nucleotides: TGCGCCAGCAGCCGGACAGAAACTACCTACGAGCAGTACTTC. Protein: CASSRTETTYEQYF.

This sequence joins TRBV29-1 and TRBJ1-1; D ambiguous. This CDR3 is built from 12 residues. Germline lookup yields CDR1 SQVTM and CDR2 ANQGSEA. V was cut by 5 bases and J by 0 bases, with 7 bases left in between. The CDR3 nucleotides are TGCAGCGTTAGGGCGCTGAACACTGAAGCTTTCTTT. Its protein is CSVRALNTEAFF.

The V and J genes are TRBV28 and TRBJ2-3; 9 bases fit TRBD2. V shed 4 bases, J shed 7 bases, and the junction held 15 bases outside the gene matches. The CDR3 runs to 17 residues. The germline gives CDR1 MDHEN, CDR2 SYDVKM. DNA of the CDR3: TGTGCCAGCAGTTCATCAGAGGTAGCGGGAGTTGTAAATACGCAGTATTTT. Residues: CASSSSEVAGVVNTQYF.

The V and J genes are TRBV28 and TRBJ2-1, with D tentatively TRBD1 (5 bases). The germline V gene encodes CDR1 MDHEN and CDR2 SYDVKM. CDR3 length: 15 amino acids. The germline V and J ends were trimmed by 6 bases and 8 bases, with 20 bases remaining between them. This chain's CDR3 is CASSPTSPDSDEQFF. The DNA of the CDR3 is TGTGCCAGCAGCCCCACCTCTCCTGACAGCGATGAGCAGTTCTTC.

V usage is TRBV14 and J usage is TRBJ2-1, with D maybe TRBD2 (5 bases). Per germline, CDR1 SGHDN and CDR2 FVKESK. Trimming took off 3 bases at V and 7 bases at J, with 7 bases between the two ends. The CDR3 spans 12 residues. Here the CDR3 reads CASSHRRNEQFF. CDR3 nucleotide sequence: TGTGCCAGCAGCCATAGGAGGAATGAGCAGTTCTTC.

The V gene is TRBV27, the J gene TRBJ1-1; the match to TRBD1 covers 9 bases. The length of the CDR3 is 14 residues. The germline CDR1 and CDR2 sequences are MNHEY and SMNVEV (reference sequence). The V and J ends lost 6 bases and 3 bases, in that order; junction bases with no gene match: 5. Written as DNA, the CDR3 is TGTGCCAGCAGGTTACAGGGGGCACACACTGAAGCTTTCTTT. It translates to CASRLQGAHTEAFF.

The chain combines TRBV6-6 with TRBJ1-5; D not certain. The CDR3 contains 11 residues. The germline V gene encodes CDR1 MNHNY and CDR2 SVGAGI (reference sequence). V was trimmed by 0 bases and J by 11 bases, leaving 5 bases between them. The CDR3 spells CASSYSTSQHF. DNA for the CDR3: TGTGCCAGCAGTTACTCGACTTCCCAGCATTTT.

The rearrangement joins TRBV11-2 to TRBJ1-6, with D uncertain. CDR1 SGHAT and CDR2 FQNNGV come from the germline V gene. The CDR3 spans 15 residues. The V gene lost 5 bases and the J gene lost 4 bases, with 12 bases spanning the gap. The CDR3 spells CASSPPAGYNSPLHF. As DNA, the CDR3 is TGTGCCAGCAGCCCACCCGCAGGATATAATTCACCCCTCCACTTT.